The T cell receptor beta chain under discussion was sequenced for a study of blood T cell repertoires in COVID-19. This CDR3 comprises 13 residues. Germline CDR1 reads SQVTM; CDR2 reads ANQGSEA. V lost 5 bases and J lost 0, with 10 bases in between. TCRdb keeps only in-frame clones here, not all; method: immunoSEQ multiplex PCR. In the table there are about 150,000 clones, more than 75% of which are singletons. The rearrangement links TRBV29-1 to TRBJ1-1; D possibly corresponds to TRBD1 (6 bases). Sequenced: peripheral blood. The origin of this receptor is a man in his forties or fifties who had recovered from COVID-19. CDR3: CSVLSGVNTEAFF. Written as DNA, the CDR3 is TGCAGCGTTTTATCAGGGGTGAACACTGAAGCTTTCTTT.